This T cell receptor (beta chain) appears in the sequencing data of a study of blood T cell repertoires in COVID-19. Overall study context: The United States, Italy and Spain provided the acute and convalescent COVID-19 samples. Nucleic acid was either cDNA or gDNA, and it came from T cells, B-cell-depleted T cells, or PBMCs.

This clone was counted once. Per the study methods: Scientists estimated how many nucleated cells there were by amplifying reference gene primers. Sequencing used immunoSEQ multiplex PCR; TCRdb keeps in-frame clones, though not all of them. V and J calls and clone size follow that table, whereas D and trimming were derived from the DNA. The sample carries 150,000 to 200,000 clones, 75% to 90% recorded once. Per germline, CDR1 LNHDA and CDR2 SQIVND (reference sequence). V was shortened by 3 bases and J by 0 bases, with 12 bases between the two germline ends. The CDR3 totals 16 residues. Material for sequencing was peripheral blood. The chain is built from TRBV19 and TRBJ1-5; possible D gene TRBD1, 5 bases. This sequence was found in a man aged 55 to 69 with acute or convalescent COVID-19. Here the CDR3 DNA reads TGTGCCAGTAGTATGCAGGGAAGTTTTAGCAATCAGCCCCAGCATTTT. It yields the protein CASSMQGSFSNQPQHF. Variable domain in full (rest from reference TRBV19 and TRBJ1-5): DGGITQSPKYLFRKEGQNVTLSCEQNLNHDAMYWYRQDPGQGLRLIYYSQIVNDFQKGDIAEGYSVSREKKESFPLTVTSAQKNPTAFYLCASSMQGSFSNQPQHFGDGTRLSIL.